A selection of T cell receptor beta chains follows, all from one sample in a study of cytomegalovirus exposure and HLA in healthy donors. The assay was immunoSEQ multiplex PCR, and TCRdb's table has in-frame clones only and misses some. The sample lists 95,000 to 100,000 clones; 76% were seen once. Material for sequencing was PBMCs. Receptors originate from a man aged 35-49 years in good health and CMV-seronegative. Both conserved end residues are part of each CDR3. Each record gives: D gene, J gene, clone size, V gene, CDR3 DNA, CDR3 protein. The D gene is left open where the match is weak. For some rows the clone size is stated as once, few or many, or as a class when expanded; others skip it.

d_call: TRBD1
j_call: TRBJ1-2
clone_size: NA
v_call: TRBV7-2
cdr3_nt: TGTGCCAGCAGCTCGTCGGACAGGGGAGGGTATGGCTACACCTTC
cdr3_aa: CASSSSDRGGYGYTF

d_call: NA
j_call: TRBJ2-7
clone_size: NA
v_call: TRBV5-1
cdr3_nt: TGCGCCAGCATAGGTTCGGGGGTCCACGAGCAGTACTTC
cdr3_aa: CASIGSGVHEQYF

d_call: TRBD1
j_call: TRBJ1-1
clone_size: NA
v_call: TRBV5-6
cdr3_nt: TGTGCCAGCAGCTTTGACAGGGTGAACACTGAAGCTTTCTTT
cdr3_aa: CASSFDRVNTEAFF

d_call: NA
j_call: TRBJ2-2
clone_size: NA
v_call: TRBV10-2
cdr3_nt: TGCGCCAGCAGGACTGTTTCGGACGGGGAGCTGTTTTTT
cdr3_aa: CASRTVSDGELFF

d_call: NA
j_call: TRBJ2-4
clone_size: NA
v_call: TRBV18
cdr3_nt: TGTGCCAGCTCTCCTCCTTCTTTAGAGGGAAACATTCAGTACTTC
cdr3_aa: CASSPPSLEGNIQYF

d_call: TRBD2
j_call: TRBJ2-1
clone_size: NA
v_call: TRBV7-3
cdr3_nt: TGTGCCAGCAGCTTACTAGCGGGGGGGCGCAATGAGCAGTTCTTC
cdr3_aa: CASSLLAGGRNEQFF

d_call: NA
j_call: TRBJ2-5
clone_size: NA
v_call: TRBV7-7
cdr3_nt: TGTGCCAGCAGCTCGTCCAGGGGCCCGGAGACCCGGTACTTC
cdr3_aa: CASSSSRGPETRYF

d_call: TRBD1
j_call: TRBJ1-5
clone_size: NA
v_call: TRBV7-9
cdr3_nt: TGTGCCAGCAGTCGACAGGGAAACAATCAGCCCCAGCATTTT
cdr3_aa: CASSRQGNNQPQHF

d_call: TRBD1
j_call: TRBJ1-5
clone_size: NA
v_call: TRBV25-1
cdr3_nt: TGTGCCAGCAGTCGAGGACAGGGTGGGCAGCCCCAGCATTTT
cdr3_aa: CASSRGQGGQPQHF

d_call: NA
j_call: TRBJ1-5
clone_size: few
v_call: TRBV1
cdr3_nt: TGCACCAGCGGGACAGGGCGACGCCAGCCCCAGCATTTT
cdr3_aa: CTSGTGRRQPQHF

d_call: NA
j_call: TRBJ1-6
clone_size: NA
v_call: TRBV6-1
cdr3_nt: TGTGCCAGCAGTGGGGACATCCGGCGGAGCTCCTATAATTCCCCCCTCCACTTT
cdr3_aa: CASSGDIRRSSYNSPLHF

d_call: TRBD1
j_call: TRBJ1-5
clone_size: NA
v_call: TRBV6-1
cdr3_nt: TGTGCCAGCATTGAAGCCGGGACAGGGGGCTATCAGCCCCAGCATTTT
cdr3_aa: CASIEAGTGGYQPQHF

d_call: TRBD1
j_call: TRBJ2-5
clone_size: NA
v_call: TRBV19
cdr3_nt: TGTGCCGTCGGACAGGGGATGAGAGAGACCCAGTACTTC
cdr3_aa: CAVGQGMRETQYF